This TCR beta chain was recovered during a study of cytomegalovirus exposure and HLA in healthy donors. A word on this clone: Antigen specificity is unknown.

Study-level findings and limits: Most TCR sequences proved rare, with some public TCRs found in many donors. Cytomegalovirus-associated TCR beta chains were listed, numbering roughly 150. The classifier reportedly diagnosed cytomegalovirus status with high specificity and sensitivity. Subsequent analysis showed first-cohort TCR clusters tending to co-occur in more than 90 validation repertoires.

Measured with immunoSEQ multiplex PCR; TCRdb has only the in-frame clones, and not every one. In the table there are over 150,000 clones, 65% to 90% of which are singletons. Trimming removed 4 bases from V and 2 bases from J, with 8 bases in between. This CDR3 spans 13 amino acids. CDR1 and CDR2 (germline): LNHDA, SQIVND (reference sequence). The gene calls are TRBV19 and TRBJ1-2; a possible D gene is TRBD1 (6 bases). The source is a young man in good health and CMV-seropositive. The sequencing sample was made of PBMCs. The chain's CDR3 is CASSRTANYGYTF. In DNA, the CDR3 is TGTGCCAGTAGTAGGACAGCCAACTATGGCTACACCTTC.